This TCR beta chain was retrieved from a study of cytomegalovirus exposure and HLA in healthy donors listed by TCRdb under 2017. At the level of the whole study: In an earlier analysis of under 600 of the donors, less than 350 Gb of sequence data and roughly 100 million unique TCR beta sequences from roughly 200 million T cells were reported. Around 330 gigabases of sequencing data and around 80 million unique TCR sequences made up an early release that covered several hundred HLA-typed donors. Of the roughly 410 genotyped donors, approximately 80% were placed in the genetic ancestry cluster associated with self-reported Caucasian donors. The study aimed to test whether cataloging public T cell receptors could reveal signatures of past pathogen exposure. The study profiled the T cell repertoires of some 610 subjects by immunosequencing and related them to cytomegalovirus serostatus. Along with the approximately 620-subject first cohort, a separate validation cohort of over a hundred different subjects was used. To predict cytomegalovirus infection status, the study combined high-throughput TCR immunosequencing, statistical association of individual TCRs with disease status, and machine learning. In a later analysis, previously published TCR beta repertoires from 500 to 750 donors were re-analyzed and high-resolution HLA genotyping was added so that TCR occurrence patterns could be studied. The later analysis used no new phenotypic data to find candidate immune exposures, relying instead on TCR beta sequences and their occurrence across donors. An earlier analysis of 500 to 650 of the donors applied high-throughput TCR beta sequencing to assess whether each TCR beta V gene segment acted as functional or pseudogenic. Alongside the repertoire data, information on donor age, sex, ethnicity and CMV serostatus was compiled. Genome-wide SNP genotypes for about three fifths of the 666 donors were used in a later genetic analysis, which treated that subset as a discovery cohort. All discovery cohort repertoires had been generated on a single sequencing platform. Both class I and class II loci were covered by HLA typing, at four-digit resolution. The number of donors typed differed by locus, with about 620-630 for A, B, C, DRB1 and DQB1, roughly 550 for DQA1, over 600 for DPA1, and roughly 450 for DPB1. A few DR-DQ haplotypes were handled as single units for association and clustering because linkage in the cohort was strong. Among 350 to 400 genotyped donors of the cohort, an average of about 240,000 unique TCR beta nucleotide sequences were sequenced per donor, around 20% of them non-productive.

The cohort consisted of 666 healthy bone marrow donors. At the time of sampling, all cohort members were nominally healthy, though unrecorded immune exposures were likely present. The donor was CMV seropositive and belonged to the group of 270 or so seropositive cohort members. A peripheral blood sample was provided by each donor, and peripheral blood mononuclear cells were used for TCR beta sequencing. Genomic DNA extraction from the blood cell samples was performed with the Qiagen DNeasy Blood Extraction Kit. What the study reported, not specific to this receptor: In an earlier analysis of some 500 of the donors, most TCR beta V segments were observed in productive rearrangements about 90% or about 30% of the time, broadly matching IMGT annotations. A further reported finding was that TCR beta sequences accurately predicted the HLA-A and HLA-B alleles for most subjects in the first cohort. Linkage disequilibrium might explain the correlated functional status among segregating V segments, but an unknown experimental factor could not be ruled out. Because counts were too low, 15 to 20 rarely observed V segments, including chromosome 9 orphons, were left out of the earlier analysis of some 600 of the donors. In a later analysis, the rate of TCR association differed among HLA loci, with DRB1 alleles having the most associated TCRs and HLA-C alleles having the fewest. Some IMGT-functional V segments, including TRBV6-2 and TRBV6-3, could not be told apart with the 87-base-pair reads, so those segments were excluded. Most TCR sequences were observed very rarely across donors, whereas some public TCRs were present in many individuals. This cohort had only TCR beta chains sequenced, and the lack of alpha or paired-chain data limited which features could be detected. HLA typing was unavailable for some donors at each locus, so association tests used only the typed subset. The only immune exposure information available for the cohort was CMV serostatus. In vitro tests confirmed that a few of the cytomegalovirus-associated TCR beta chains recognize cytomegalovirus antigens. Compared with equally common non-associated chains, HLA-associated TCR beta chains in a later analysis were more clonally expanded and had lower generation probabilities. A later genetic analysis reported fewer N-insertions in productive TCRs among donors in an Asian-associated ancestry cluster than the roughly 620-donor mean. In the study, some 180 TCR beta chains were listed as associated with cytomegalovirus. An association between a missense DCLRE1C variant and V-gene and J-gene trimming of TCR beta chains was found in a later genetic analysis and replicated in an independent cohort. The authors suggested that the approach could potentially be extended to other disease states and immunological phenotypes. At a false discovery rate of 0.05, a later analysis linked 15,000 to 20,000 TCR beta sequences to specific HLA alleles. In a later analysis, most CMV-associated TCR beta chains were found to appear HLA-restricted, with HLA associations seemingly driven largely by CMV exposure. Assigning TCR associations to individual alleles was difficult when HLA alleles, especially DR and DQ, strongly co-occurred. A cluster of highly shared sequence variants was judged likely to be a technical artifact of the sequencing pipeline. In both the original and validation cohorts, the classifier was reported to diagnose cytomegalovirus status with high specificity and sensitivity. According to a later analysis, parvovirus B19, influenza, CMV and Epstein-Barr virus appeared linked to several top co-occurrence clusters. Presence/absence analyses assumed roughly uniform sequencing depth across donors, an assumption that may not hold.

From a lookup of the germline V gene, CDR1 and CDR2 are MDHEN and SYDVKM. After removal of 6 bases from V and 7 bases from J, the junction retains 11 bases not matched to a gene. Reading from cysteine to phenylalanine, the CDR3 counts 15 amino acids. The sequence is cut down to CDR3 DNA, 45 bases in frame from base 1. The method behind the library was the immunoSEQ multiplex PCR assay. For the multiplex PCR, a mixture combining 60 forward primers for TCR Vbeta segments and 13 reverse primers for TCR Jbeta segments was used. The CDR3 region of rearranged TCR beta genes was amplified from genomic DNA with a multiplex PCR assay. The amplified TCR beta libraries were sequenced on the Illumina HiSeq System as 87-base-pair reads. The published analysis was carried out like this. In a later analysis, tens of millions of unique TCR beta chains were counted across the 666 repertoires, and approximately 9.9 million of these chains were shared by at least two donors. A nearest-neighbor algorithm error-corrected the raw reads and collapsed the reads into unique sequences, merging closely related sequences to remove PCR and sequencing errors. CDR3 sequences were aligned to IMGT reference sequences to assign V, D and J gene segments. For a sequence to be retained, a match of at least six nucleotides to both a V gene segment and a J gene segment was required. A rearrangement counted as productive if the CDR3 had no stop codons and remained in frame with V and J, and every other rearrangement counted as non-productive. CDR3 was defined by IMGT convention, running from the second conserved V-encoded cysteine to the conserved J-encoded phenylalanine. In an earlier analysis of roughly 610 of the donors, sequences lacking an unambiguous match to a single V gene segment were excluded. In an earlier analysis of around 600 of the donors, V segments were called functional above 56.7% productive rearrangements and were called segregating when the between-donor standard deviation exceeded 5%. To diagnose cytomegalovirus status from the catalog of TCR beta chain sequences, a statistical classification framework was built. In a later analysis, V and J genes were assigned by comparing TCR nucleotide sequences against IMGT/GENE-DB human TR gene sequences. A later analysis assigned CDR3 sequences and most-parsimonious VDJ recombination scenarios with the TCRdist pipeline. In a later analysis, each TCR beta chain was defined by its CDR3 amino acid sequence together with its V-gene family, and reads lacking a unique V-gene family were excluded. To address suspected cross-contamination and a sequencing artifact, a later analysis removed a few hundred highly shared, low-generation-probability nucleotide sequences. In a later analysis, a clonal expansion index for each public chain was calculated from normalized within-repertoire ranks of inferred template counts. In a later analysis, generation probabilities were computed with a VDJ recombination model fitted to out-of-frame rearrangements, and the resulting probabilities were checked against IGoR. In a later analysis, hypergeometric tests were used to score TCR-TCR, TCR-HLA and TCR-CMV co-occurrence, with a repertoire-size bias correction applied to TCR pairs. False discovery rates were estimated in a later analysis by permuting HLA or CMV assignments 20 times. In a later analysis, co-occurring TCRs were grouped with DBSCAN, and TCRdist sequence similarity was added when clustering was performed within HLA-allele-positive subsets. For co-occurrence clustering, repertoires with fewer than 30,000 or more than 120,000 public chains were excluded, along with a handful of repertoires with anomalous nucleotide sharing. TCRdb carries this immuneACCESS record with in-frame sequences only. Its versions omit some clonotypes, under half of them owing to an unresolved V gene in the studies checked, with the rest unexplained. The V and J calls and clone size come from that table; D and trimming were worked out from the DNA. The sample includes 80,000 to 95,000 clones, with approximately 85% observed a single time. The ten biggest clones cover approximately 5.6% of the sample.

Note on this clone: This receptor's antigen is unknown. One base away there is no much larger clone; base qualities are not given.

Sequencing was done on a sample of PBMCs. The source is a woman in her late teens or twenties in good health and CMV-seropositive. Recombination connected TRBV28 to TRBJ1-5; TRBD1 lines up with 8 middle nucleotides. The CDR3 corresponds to CASRDGTGDLQPQHF. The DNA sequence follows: TGTGCCAGCAGGGACGGGACAGGCGATTTGCAGCCCCAGCATTTT. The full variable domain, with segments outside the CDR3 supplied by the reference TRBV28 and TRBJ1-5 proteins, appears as DVKVTQSSRYLVKRTGEKVFLECVQDMDHENMFWYRQDPGLGLRLIYFSYDVKMKEKGDIPEGYSVSREKKERFSLILESASTNQTSMYLCASRDGTGDLQPQHFGDGTRLSIL.